Listed below are T cell receptor beta chains from one sample, sequenced in a study of T cell clones after liver transplantation. Using immunoSEQ multiplex PCR, the repertoire was profiled, and TCRdb retains in-frame clones only, with some absent. The sample records over 100,000 clones, approximately 78% being singletons. Here the sequenced sample was CD4+ T cells from blood, taken before liver transplant. The receptors were sampled from a human donor who received a liver transplant. CDR3s include the opening cysteine and the closing phenylalanine or tryptophan. A D gene is named only where the DNA matches it firmly. A clone size is listed for some rows: how often the clone was seen (once, few, many), or a class if it is expanded.

clone size | J gene | D gene | V gene | CDR3 DNA | CDR3 protein
. | TRBJ2-7 | TRBD2 | TRBV19 | TGTGCCAGTACCCGCTGGTCTAGCGGGAGGGCCAGCAACGAGCAGTACTTC | CASTRWSSGRASNEQYF
once | TRBJ2-7 | . | TRBV7-3 | TGTGCCAGCAGCTTAGAGGCGGGCAAAACCTACGAGCAGTACTTC | CASSLEAGKTYEQYF
. | TRBJ2-1 | TRBD2 | TRBV6-1 | TGTGCCAGCTCATCCGGGACTAGTCCCGGTGAGCAGTTCTTC | CASSSGTSPGEQFF
. | TRBJ2-2 | . | TRBV5-1 | TGCGCCAGCAGCCAGGGCAGTGCGAACACCGGGGAGCTGTTTTTT | CASSQGSANTGELFF
. | TRBJ1-2 | TRBD1 | TRBV5-1 | TGCGCCAGCAGCCCCGGGACAGGGGGCGCAAACTATGGCTACACCTTC | CASSPGTGGANYGYTF
. | TRBJ2-2 | . | TRBV6-4 | TGTGCCAGCAGTGTTAGTGGACTGCAAACCGGGGAGCTGTTTTTT | CASSVSGLQTGELFF
. | TRBJ2-3 | . | TRBV10-3 | TGTGCCATCAGTGAGGGAAAACCCACAGATACGCAGTATTTT | CAISEGKPTDTQYF
few | TRBJ2-7 | TRBD1 | TRBV29-1 | TGCAGCGTTGAGACAGGGGTGAGGGAGCAGTACTTC | CSVETGVREQYF
. | TRBJ2-1 | TRBD2 | TRBV5-1 | TGCGCCAGCAGCACCGGACTAGCGGGAGGTGGCGTCGTGAGGAATGAGCAGTTCTTC | CASSTGLAGGGVVRNEQFF
. | TRBJ1-5 | . | TRBV15 | TGTGCCACCAGCAGTTCGCAGGATAGCAATCAGCCCCAGCATTTT | CATSSSQDSNQPQHF
. | TRBJ2-7 | . | TRBV2 | TGTGCCAGCAGTGAAGGGTCCTACGAGCAGTACTTC | CASSEGSYEQYF
. | TRBJ2-5 | TRBD2 | TRBV2 | TGTGCCAGCAGTGGGACTAGCGGGAGGTTGGGGACCCAGTACTTC | CASSGTSGRLGTQYF
. | TRBJ2-3 | TRBD2 | TRBV11-1 | TGTGCCAGCACCCTCAGCGGGAGCCCTAGCACAGATACGCAGTATTTT | CASTLSGSPSTDTQYF
. | TRBJ2-1 | . | TRBV7-9 | TGTGCCACCCAGGGGACTCCCCGCTACAATGAGCAGTTCTTC | CATQGTPRYNEQFF
. | TRBJ2-1 | . | TRBV6-6 | TGTGCCAGCACCCCCGGAGGGCATCGCTTGATAAATGAGCAGTTCTTC | CASTPGGHRLINEQFF
. | TRBJ1-5 | . | TRBV5-6 | TGTGCCAGCAGCGTACAGTCCCTTGATTATCAGCCCCAGCATTTT | CASSVQSLDYQPQHF
. | TRBJ2-2 | . | TRBV7-2 | TGTGCCAGCAGCGTCGGACAGAACACCGGGGAGCTGTTTTTT | CASSVGQNTGELFF
once | TRBJ1-4 | . | TRBV15 | TGTGCCACTGCCCCTCCAGTCGGTTTACAGAGAACTAATGAAAAACTGTTTTTT | CATAPPVGLQRTNEKLFF
few | TRBJ1-2 | . | TRBV6-5 | TGTGCCAGCAGTTACGATAGGGCCCCGTATGGCTACACCTTC | CASSYDRAPYGYTF
. | TRBJ1-2 | . | TRBV19 | TGTGCCAGTAGTATAAACCGGGGCCCCTTTTCGGGCTACACCTTC | CASSINRGPFSGYTF
. | TRBJ1-3 | . | TRBV19 | TGTGCCAGTAGTATATTGGATTACAGCTCTGGAAACACCATATATTTT | CASSILDYSSGNTIYF
. | TRBJ2-3 | TRBD2 | TRBV25-1 | TGTGCCAGCACCGGGTGGCTAGCGGGGGGCCTCACAGATACGCAGTATTTT | CASTGWLAGGLTDTQYF
. | TRBJ1-6 | . | TRBV2 | TGTGCCAGCAGGGCCGGGACCCAGGGAGTGCCCCTCCACTTT | CASRAGTQGVPLHF
. | TRBJ2-1 | . | TRBV11-2 | TGTGCCAGCAGCTTAGTACTGTTGGGGAATGAGCAGTTCTTC | CASSLVLLGNEQFF
. | TRBJ2-1 | . | TRBV27 | TGTGCCAGCAGTTCTTATACCGCCAATGAGCAGTTCTTC | CASSSYTANEQFF
. | TRBJ2-5 | . | TRBV7-8 | TGTGCCAGCAGCTTAGAGATCAGGGATTCCGAGACCCAGTACTTC | CASSLEIRDSETQYF
. | TRBJ2-1 | TRBD2 | TRBV11-2 | TGTGCCAGCAGCTTGATTAGCGGGACCCCAAGCTCCTACAATGAGCAGTTCTTC | CASSLISGTPSSYNEQFF
few | TRBJ2-3 | TRBD1 | TRBV5-4 | TGTGCCAGCAGCTCAATGACAGGGAAGCCAGATACGCAGTATTTT | CASSSMTGKPDTQYF
. | TRBJ2-7 | . | TRBV2 | TGTGCCAGCAGTTCGAGGTTGGAAGTGACCTACGAGCAGTACTTC | CASSSRLEVTYEQYF
. | TRBJ1-2 | TRBD1 | TRBV7-3 | TGTGCCAGCAGCTCCGGGACAGGGAATGGCTACACCTTC | CASSSGTGNGYTF
few | TRBJ2-7 | . | TRBV28 | TGTGCCAGCACGGGGGCTGGTCCCTACGAGCAGTACTTC | CASTGAGPYEQYF
. | TRBJ1-1 | . | TRBV12-5 | TGTGCTAGTGGCCTAATAACTGAAGCTTTCTTT | CASGLITEAFF
. | TRBJ2-5 | . | TRBV19 | TGTGCCAGTCGACAGGCGGGGGAGACCCAGTACTTC | CASRQAGETQYF
. | TRBJ1-5 | . | TRBV28 | TGTGCCAGCAGCCGGGCAGGGACGACCCAGCATTTT | CASSRAGTTQHF
. | TRBJ1-2 | . | TRBV6-5 | TGTGCCAGAATTTGCGACAGTGGCTACACCTTC | CARICDSGYTF
. | TRBJ1-1 | TRBD1 | TRBV7-9 | TGTGCCAGCAGCTATAGACAGGGGGCCCCCGTGTCAGAAGCTTTCTTT | CASSYRQGAPVSEAFF
. | TRBJ2-2 | . | TRBV18 | TGTGCCAGCTCACCAGTGGGAGCCGGGGAGCTGTTTTTT | CASSPVGAGELFF
. | TRBJ2-7 | . | TRBV14 | TGTGCCAGCAGCCTTTCCTACGAGCAGTACTTC | CASSLSYEQYF
. | TRBJ2-1 | . | TRBV5-1 | TGCGCCAGCAGCTTCGTGGGCTCCTACAATGAGCAGTTCTTC | CASSFVGSYNEQFF
. | TRBJ2-1 | . | TRBV5-1 | TGCGCCAGCAGCTTGACAGACAATGAGCAGTTCTTC | CASSLTDNEQFF
few | TRBJ2-1 | . | TRBV5-1 | TGCGCCAGCAGCTTTAATAGGGGTGAGCAGTTCTTC | CASSFNRGEQFF
. | TRBJ2-7 | TRBD2 | TRBV15 | TGTGCCACCAGCAGAGGGGTAGCGGGACTATCCTACGAGCAGTACTTC | CATSRGVAGLSYEQYF
. | TRBJ1-2 | . | TRBV5-4 | TGTGCCAGCAGCACCTACACCACTACAGAGAACTATGGCTACACCTTC | CASSTYTTTENYGYTF
. | TRBJ2-7 | . | TRBV9 | TGTGCCAGCAGCCCGCGGGACTCCCCGTCCTACGAGCAGTACTTC | CASSPRDSPSYEQYF
. | TRBJ1-2 | . | TRBV25-1 | TGTGCCAGCAGTGACGACGGGGGCTATGGCTACACCTTC | CASSDDGGYGYTF
once | TRBJ1-2 | . | TRBV6-1 | TGTGCCAGCAGCCCTGGACAGCTCCTAGGCTACACCTTC | CASSPGQLLGYTF
. | TRBJ1-2 | . | TRBV15 | TGTGCCACCAGCAGTCCCGGGACCGCTTCAAACTATGGCTACACCTTC | CATSSPGTASNYGYTF
. | TRBJ2-6 | . | TRBV7-3 | TGTGCCAGCAGCTTCACAGGGCGGGCTGGGGCCAACGTCCTGACTTTC | CASSFTGRAGANVLTF
. | TRBJ2-5 | TRBD1 | TRBV18 | TGTGCCAGCACCGAGACAGGGATAGAGACCCAGTACTTC | CASTETGIETQYF
. | TRBJ2-5 | . | TRBV5-4 | TGTGCCAGCAGCTTGGGGGGGTCGCGGGGCGCGGAGACCCAGTACTTC | CASSLGGSRGAETQYF
. | TRBJ2-7 | . | TRBV7-8 | TGTGCCAGCAGCCCGACATGGGGGAGCATCTACGAGCAGTACTTC | CASSPTWGSIYEQYF
. | TRBJ2-2 | . | TRBV7-2 | TGTGCCAGCAGCTTGGGCCCGGACAGCGGGGAGCTGTTTTTT | CASSLGPDSGELFF
. | TRBJ2-3 | . | TRBV7-2 | TGTGCCAGCAGCTTAGGCAGCCTAGATACGCAGTATTTT | CASSLGSLDTQYF
. | TRBJ2-5 | TRBD2 | TRBV27 | TGTGCCAGCAGTCTCCGTTGGACTAGCGGGAGGGATGAAGAGACCCAGTACTTC | CASSLRWTSGRDEETQYF
. | TRBJ2-7 | . | TRBV6-5 | TGTGCCAGCAGTCAGAGACTAGCCTACGAGCAGTACTTC | CASSQRLAYEQYF
. | TRBJ1-5 | . | TRBV7-9 | TGTGCCAGCAGCTTAGCATCCGGGGCGGGCAATCAGCCCCAGCATTTT | CASSLASGAGNQPQHF
. | TRBJ2-5 | TRBD2 | TRBV28 | TGTGCCAGCAGTTTACCGGCTAGCGGTTACCAAGAGACCCAGTACTTC | CASSLPASGYQETQYF
. | TRBJ2-1 | TRBD1 | TRBV7-2 | TGTGCCAGCAGCTTAATCCAGGGGGCAGGTGAGCAGTTCTTC | CASSLIQGAGEQFF
. | TRBJ1-2 | . | TRBV19 | TGTGCCAGTAGTGTCAGGGAGACAGGTGGCTACACCTTC | CASSVRETGGYTF